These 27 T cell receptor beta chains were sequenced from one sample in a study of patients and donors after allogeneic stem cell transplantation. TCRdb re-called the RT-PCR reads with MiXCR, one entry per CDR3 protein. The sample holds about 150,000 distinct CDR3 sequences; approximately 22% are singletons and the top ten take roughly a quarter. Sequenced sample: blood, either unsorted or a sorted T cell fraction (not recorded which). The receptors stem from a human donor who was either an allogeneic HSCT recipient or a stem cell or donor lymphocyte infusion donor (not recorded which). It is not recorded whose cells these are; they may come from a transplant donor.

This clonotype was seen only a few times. The CDR3 bases are TGTGCCATCAGTTATTCCCGGGACAGCAGCTCCTACAATGAGCAGTTCTTC. This encodes CAISYSRDSSSYNEQFF. The rearrangement uses TRBV10-3 and TRBJ2-1; 7 bases agree with TRBD1. The V gene end was trimmed by 5 bases and the J gene end by 0 bases; junction bases not matched to a gene: 10. The CDR3 has 17 amino acids. CDR1 is ENHRY and CDR2 is SYGVKD in the germline V gene.

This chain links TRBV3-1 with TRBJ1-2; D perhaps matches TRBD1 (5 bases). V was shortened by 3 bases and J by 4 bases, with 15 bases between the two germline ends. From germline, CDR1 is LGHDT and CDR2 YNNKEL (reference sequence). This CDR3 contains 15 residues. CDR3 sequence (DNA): TGTGCCAGCAGCCAGACGGGCGGGACCCTCTATGGCTACACCTTC. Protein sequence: CASSQTGGTLYGYTF.

In nucleotides, the CDR3 is TGTGCCACCAGCAGGATCAGGACTGAAGCTTTCTTT. This sequence encodes CATSRIRTEAFF. The chain joins TRBV15 to TRBJ1-1; no clear D. There are 12 residues in the CDR3. Looked up from germline, CDR1 is LNHNV and CDR2 is YYDKDF (reference sequence). V lost 3 bases and J 5 bases, leaving 7 bases between the germline ends.

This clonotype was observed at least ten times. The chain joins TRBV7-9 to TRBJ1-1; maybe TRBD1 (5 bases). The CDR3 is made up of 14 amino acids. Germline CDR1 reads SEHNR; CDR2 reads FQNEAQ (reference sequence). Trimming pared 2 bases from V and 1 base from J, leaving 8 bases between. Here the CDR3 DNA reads TGTGCCAGCAGCTTAATGCAGGGGAACACTGAAGCTTTCTTT. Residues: CASSLMQGNTEAFF.

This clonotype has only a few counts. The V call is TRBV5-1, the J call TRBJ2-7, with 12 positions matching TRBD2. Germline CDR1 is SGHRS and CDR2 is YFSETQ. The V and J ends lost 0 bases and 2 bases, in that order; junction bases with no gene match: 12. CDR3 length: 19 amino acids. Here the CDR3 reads CASSLVTSGGLRRTYEQYF. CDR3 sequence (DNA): TGCGCCAGCAGCTTGGTGACTAGCGGGGGCCTACGACGAACCTACGAGCAGTACTTC. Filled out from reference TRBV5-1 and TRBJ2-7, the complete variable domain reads KAGVTQTPRYLIKTRGQQVTLSCSPISGHRSVSWYQQTPGQGLQFLFEYFSETQRNKGNFPGRFSGRQFSNSRSEMNVSTLELGDSALYLCASSLVTSGGLRRTYEQYFGPGTRLTVT.

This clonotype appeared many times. CDR3 protein: CASSRDVTGINSPLHF. CDR3 nucleotides: TGCGCCAGCAGCCGGGACGTTACGGGAATCAATTCACCCCTCCACTTT. This chain connects TRBV5-1 to TRBJ1-6, with D possibly matching TRBD1 (5 bases). Trimming cost V 4 bases and J 7 bases, with 18 bases left between them. The CDR3 is made up of 16 amino acids. The germline V gene has CDR1 SGHRS and CDR2 YFSETQ.

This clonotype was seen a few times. CDR3 in DNA: TGTGCCAGCAGTTTAGGAGGTCCTGGTGAAAAACTGTTTTTT. Encoded protein: CASSLGGPGEKLFF. The V call is TRBV12-3 or TRBV12-4, the J call TRBJ1-4, with D unclear. The CDR3 sequence is 14 residues long. V dropped 1 base and J dropped 7 bases, with 10 bases sitting between them.

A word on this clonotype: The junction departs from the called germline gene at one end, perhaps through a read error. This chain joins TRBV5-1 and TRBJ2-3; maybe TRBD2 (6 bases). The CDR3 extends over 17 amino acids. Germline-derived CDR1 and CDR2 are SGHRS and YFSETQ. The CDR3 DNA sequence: TGCGCCAGCAGCTTGGGGTTGGCAACCACTAGCACAGATACACAGTATTTT. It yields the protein CASSLGLATTSTDTQYF.

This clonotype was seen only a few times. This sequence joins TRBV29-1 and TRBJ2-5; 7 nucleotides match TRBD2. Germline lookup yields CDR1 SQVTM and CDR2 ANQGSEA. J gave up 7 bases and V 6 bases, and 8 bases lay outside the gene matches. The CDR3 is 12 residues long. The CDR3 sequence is CSVRRGSGTQYF. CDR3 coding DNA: TGCAGCGTCCGGCGGGGGTCTGGGACCCAGTACTTC.

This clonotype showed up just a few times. As DNA, the CDR3 is TGTGCCAGCAGCCCCCCCGGCGGGGGGGCTAATACGCAGTATTTT. This sequence encodes CASSPPGGGANTQYF. The rearrangement joins TRBV7-2 to TRBJ2-3, with 9 bases aligning to TRBD2. Germline V gives CDR1 SGHTA, CDR2 FQGNSA. V lost 5 bases to trimming and J lost 7 bases; unmatched junction nucleotides: 10. The CDR3 totals 15 residues.

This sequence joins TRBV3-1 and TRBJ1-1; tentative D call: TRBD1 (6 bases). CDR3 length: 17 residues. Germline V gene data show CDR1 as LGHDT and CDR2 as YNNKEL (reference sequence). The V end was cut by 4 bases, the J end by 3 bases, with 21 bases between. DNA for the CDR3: TGTGCCAGCAGCCCCTCACAGGGAAAAGGGTTATACACTGAAGCTTTCTTT. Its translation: CASSPSQGKGLYTEAFF.

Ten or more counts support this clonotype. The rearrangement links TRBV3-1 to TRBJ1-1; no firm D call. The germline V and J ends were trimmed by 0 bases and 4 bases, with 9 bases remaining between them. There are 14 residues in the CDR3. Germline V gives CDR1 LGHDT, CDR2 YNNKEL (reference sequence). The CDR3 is CASSQDGRSTEAFF. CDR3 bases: TGTGCCAGCAGCCAAGATGGGAGGAGCACTGAAGCTTTCTTT.

In nucleotides, the CDR3 is TGTGCCAGCAGCCCGCCGAAACTAGCGGGAGGTACCGGCGGCACAGATACGCAGTATTTT. It translates to CASSPPKLAGGTGGTDTQYF. The chain is built from TRBV5-4 and TRBJ2-3, with 12 bases fitting TRBD2. Germline values: CDR1 SGHNT, CDR2 YYREEE (reference sequence). V lost 4 bases and J lost 1; bases outside the gene matches: 16. The CDR3 has 20 amino acids. The complete variable domain, with remaining parts taken from reference TRBV5-4 and TRBJ2-3, reads ETGVTQSPTHLIKTRGQQVTLRCSSQSGHNTVSWYQQALGQGPQFIFQYYREEENGRGNFPPRFSGLQFPNYSSELNVNALELDDSALYLCASSPPKLAGGTGGTDTQYFGPGTRLTVL.

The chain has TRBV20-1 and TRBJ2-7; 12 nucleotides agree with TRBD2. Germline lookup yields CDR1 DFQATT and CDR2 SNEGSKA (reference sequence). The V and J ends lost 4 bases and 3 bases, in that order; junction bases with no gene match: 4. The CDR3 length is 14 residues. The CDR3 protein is CSATGLAGYYEQYF. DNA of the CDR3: TGCAGTGCTACTGGACTAGCGGGGTACTACGAGCAGTACTTC.

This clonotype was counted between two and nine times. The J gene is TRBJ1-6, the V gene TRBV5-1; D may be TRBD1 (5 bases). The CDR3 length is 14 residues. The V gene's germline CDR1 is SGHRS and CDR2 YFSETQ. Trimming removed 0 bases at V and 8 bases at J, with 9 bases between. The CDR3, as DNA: TGCGCCAGCAGCTTGGTGGGCAGGGATTCACCCCTCCACTTT. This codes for CASSLVGRDSPLHF.

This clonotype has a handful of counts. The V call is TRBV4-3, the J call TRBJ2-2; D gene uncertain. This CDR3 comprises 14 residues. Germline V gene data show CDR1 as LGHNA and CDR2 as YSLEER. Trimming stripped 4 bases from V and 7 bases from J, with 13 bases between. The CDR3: CASSLGRFDGELFF. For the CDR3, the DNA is TGCGCCAGCAGCCTGGGCCGTTTTGACGGGGAGCTGTTTTTT.

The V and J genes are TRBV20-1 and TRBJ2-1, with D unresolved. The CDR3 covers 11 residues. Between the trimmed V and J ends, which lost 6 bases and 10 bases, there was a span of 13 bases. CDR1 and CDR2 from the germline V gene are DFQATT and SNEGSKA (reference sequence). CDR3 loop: CSATDPVEQFF. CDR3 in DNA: TGCAGTGCCACTGACCCCGTCGAGCAGTTCTTC.

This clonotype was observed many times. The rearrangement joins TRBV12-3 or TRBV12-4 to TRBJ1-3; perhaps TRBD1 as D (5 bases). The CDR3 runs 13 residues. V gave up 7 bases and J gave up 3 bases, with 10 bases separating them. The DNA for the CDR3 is TGTGCCAGCAACCTGGGACGTGGAAACACCATATATTTT. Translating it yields CASNLGRGNTIYF.

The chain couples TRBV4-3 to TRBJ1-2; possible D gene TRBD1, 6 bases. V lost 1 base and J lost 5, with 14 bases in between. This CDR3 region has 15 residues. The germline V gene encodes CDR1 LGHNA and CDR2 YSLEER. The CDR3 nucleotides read TGCGCCAGCAGCCAAGTCCGGGGGCCTATATATGGCTACACCTTC. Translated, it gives CASSQVRGPIYGYTF.

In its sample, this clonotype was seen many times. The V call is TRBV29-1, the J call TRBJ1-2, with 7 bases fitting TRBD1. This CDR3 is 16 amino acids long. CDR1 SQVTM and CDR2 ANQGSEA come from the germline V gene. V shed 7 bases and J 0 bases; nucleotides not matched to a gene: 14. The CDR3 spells CSGHLLTGSANYGYTF. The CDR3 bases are TGCAGCGGTCACCTACTGACAGGGTCAGCTAACTATGGCTACACCTTC. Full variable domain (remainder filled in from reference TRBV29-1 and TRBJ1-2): SAVISQKPSRDICQRGTSLTIQCQVDSQVTMMFWYRQQPGQSLTLIATANQGSEATYESGFVIDKFPISRPNLTFSTLTVSNMSPEDSSIYLCSGHLLTGSANYGYTFGSGTRLTVV.

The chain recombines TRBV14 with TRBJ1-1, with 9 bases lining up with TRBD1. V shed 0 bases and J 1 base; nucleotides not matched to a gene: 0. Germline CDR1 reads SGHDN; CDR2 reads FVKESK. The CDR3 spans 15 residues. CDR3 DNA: TGTGCCAGCAGCCAAGAGGGACAGGGGAACACTGAAGCTTTCTTT. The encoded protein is CASSQEGQGNTEAFF.

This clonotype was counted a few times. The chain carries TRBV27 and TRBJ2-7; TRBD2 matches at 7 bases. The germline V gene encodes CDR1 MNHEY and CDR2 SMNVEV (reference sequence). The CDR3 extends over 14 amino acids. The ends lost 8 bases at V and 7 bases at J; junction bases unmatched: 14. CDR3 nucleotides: TGTGCCAGCCGAGCGGGGACCTACGTGGGGGAGCAGTACTTC. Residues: CASRAGTYVGEQYF.

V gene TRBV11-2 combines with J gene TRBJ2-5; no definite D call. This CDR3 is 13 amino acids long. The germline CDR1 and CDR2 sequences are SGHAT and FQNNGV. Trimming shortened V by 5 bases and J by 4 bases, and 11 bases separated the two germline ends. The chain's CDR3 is CASSLTTSETQYF. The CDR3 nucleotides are TGTGCCAGCAGCCTTACAACCTCAGAGACCCAGTACTTC. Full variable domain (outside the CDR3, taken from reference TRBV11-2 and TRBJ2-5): EAGVAQSPRYKIIEKRQSVAFWCNPISGHATLYWYQQILGQGPKLLIQFQNNGVVDDSQLPKDRFSAERLKGVDSTLKIQPAKLEDSAVYLCASSLTTSETQYFGPGTRLLVL.

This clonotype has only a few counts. Here the CDR3 DNA reads TGTGCCAGCAGCACCGCACCCCCAGATACGCAGTATTTT. Protein: CASSTAPPDTQYF. The J gene is TRBJ2-3, the V gene TRBV7-2; D remains ambiguous. Deletions cut 5 bases from V and 4 bases from J, with 10 bases between. Germline values: CDR1 SGHTA, CDR2 FQGNSA. There are 13 residues in the CDR3.

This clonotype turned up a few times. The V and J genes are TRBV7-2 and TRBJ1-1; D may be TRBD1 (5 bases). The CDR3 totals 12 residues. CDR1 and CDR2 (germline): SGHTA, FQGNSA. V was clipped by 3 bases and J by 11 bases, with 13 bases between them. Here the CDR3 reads CASSFEGLGAFF. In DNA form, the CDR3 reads TGTGCCAGCAGCTTCGAGGGACTTGGGGCTTTCTTT.

The CDR3 DNA follows: TGCAGTGCTAGCGGACTTTCCAATGAAAAACTGTTTTTT. Residues: CSASGLSNEKLFF. The J gene is TRBJ1-4, the V gene TRBV20-1; no clear D. V gave up 3 bases and J gave up 5 bases, with 10 bases separating them. CDR3 length: 13 amino acids. Germline V gene lookup returns CDR1 DFQATT and CDR2 SNEGSKA (reference sequence).

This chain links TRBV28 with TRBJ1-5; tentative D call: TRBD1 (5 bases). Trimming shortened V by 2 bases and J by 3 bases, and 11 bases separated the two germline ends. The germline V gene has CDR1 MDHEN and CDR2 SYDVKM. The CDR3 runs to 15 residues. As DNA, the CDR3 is TGTGCCAGCAGTTTACCAGGGTCCAACAATCAGCCCCAGCATTTT. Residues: CASSLPGSNNQPQHF.